This TCR beta chain comes out of a study of OX40 agonist ivuxolimab in advanced cancers. Study-level findings and limits: CD8+ T cells were the subset that, on average, had more expanded clones than CD4+. At 0.1-3.0 mg/kg, partial responders had clonal expansion among the lowest observed.

TCRdb's table, derived via immunoSEQ multiplex PCR, lists solely in-frame clones and lacks some. Here the sample spans some 77,000 clones, 88% being singletons. CDR1 and CDR2 (germline): LNHDA, SQIVND (reference sequence). The length of the CDR3 is 17 residues. Trimming removed 3 bases from V and 3 bases from J, with 20 bases in between. As for this clone: The antigen remains undetermined.

The chain employs TRBV19 and TRBJ1-1; no clear D gene. The receptor was derived from an adult with an advanced solid tumor such as melanoma, head and neck, liver or kidney cancer. The source was CD4+ or CD8+ T cells sorted from blood, collected in a trial of the OX40 agonist ivuxolimab. CDR3 amino acids: CASSIWKANPQDTEAFF. CDR3 bases: TGTGCCAGTAGTATCTGGAAAGCGAACCCCCAGGACACTGAAGCTTTCTTT.